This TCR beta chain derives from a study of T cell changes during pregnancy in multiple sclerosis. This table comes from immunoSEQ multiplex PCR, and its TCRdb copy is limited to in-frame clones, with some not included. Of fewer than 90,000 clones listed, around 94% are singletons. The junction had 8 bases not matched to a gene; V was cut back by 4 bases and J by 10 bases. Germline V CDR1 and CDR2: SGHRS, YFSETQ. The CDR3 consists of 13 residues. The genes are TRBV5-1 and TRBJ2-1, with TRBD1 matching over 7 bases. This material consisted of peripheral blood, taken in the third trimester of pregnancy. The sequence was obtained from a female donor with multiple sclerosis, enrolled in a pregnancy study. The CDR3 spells CASSVGQNGEQFF. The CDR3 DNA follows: TGCGCCAGCAGCGTGGGACAGAATGGGGAGCAGTTCTTC.